This T cell receptor beta chain was found in a study of CD8+CD57+ T cells in acquired aplastic anemia. Study-wide background: Across the sorted CD4+ and CD8+ cells, DNA amounts averaged roughly 3 ug. Among healthy donors, CD4+ cells averaged about 9.9 million reads.

In this sample, this clonotype turned up many times. Its antigen is as yet unknown. The CDR3 covers 15 residues. V was pared by 5 bases and J by 3 bases, with 4 bases of the junction left unmatched. CDR1 is LNHDA and CDR2 is SQIVND in the germline V gene (reference sequence). Whole-study results and caveats: Patients and healthy controls showed no significant CD8+ Simpson's diversity difference. A set of twenty-nine CD8+ CDR3 sequences was shared between patients and controls, and these sequences appeared highly expressed in patients.

Genomic DNA templated the TCR beta VDJ and CDR3 profiling. TCRdb independently ran MiXCR on the reads; one entry per CDR3 protein. The table includes fewer than 200,000 distinct CDR3 sequences, about three fifths detected once. V gene TRBV19 combines with J gene TRBJ2-7; 13 bases map to TRBD2. Sequencing was performed on sorted CD4+, CD8+, or CD8+CD57+ T cells (not recorded which) from PBMCs. This clonotype was sampled from a human donor in good health. The CDR3 DNA sequence: TGTGCCAGTAGTCCGACTAGCGGGGGGATCTACGAGCAGTACTTC. Protein product: CASSPTSGGIYEQYF.